The 18 T cell receptor beta chains below all came from one sample that was sequenced in a study of Tregs in tolerant kidney transplant recipients. Profiling relied on immunoSEQ multiplex PCR, and the TCRdb table lists in-frame clones only, not all of them. The sample table sets out 50,000 to 65,000 clones. The sample consisted of CD4+ T cells from blood, taken before the transplant. The receptors here all came from a human donor who received a combined kidney and bone marrow transplant.

Turning to this clone: The read ends 3 residues shy of where the CDR3 ends; the end is completed using the germline J gene. The chain uses TRBV5-1 and TRBJ1-4; D gene uncertain. Germline CDR1 SGHRS, CDR2 YFSETQ. The V and J ends lost 1 base and 8 bases respectively, with 9 bases between them. This CDR3 has 13 amino acids. CDR3 amino acids: CASSLQEGEKLFF. The CDR3 bases that were read are TGCGCCAGCAGCTTGCAGGAAGGGGAAAAA. Filled out from reference TRBV5-1 and TRBJ1-4, the complete variable domain reads KAGVTQTPRYLIKTRGQQVTLSCSPISGHRSVSWYQQTPGQGLQFLFEYFSETQRNKGNFPGRFSGRQFSNSRSEMNVSTLELGDSALYLCASSLQEGEKLFFGSGTQLSVL.

On this clone itself: The read falls 3 residues short of the CDR3 end, and the missing part is taken from the germline J gene. The chain is built from TRBV6-2 or TRBV6-3 and TRBJ1-2; D unresolved. This CDR3 region has 13 residues. The V gene's germline CDR1 is MNHEY and CDR2 SVGEGT. The ends were cut back, 6 bases at V and 3 bases at J, with 11 bases in the middle. The CDR3 loop reads CASSLHSYYGYTF. CDR3 DNA, as far as it was read: TGTGCCAGCAGCCTCCACTCCTACTATGGC.

Turning to this clone: The CDR3 end is not reached by the read, which stops 3 residues before it; the germline J gene fills it in. The rearrangement links TRBV5-1 to TRBJ1-5; D is unresolved. Per germline, CDR1 SGHRS and CDR2 YFSETQ. The germline V and J ends were trimmed by 1 base and 2 bases, with 4 bases remaining between them. There are 13 residues in the CDR3. CDR3 DNA, as far as it was read: TGCGCCAGCAGCTTGAGGGGCAATCAGCCC. It specifies CASSLRGNQP. The CDR3 in its entirety is CASSLRGNQPQHF.

Regarding this clone: The read ends 3 residues before the CDR3 terminus; that terminus is restored from the germline J gene. The chain is built from TRBV19 and TRBJ2-3; 9 nucleotides agree with TRBD2. The V and J ends lost 8 bases and 6 bases, in that order; junction bases with no gene match: 6. Germline CDR1 LNHDA, CDR2 SQIVND (reference sequence). This CDR3 has 13 residues. The CDR3 here is CASAGTSIDTQYF. The CDR3 bases that were read are TGTGCCAGTGCCGGGACTAGCATCGATACG. Full variable domain (rest looked up from reference TRBV19 and TRBJ2-3): DGGITQSPKYLFRKEGQNVTLSCEQNLNHDAMYWYRQDPGQGLRLIYYSQIVNDFQKGDIAEGYSVSREKKESFPLTVTSAQKNPTAFYLCASAGTSIDTQYFGPGTRLTVL.

About this clone itself: The DNA ends 3 residues before the CDR3 does, and the rest of the CDR3 is filled in from the germline J gene. The gene calls are TRBV2 and TRBJ2-7; the D gene is possibly TRBD1 (6 bases). This CDR3 has 15 amino acids. Trimming shortened V by 3 bases and J by 6 bases, and 18 bases separated the two germline ends. Germline V gene data show CDR1 as SNHLY and CDR2 as FYNNEI. This chain's CDR3 is CASSENSHRAGEQYF. The sequenced part of the CDR3 DNA is TGTGCCAGCAGTGAGAATAGCCACAGGGCGGGCGAG.

About this clone: The read gets to within 3 residues of the CDR3 end, and the germline J gene fills in the rest. This chain joins TRBV7-8 and TRBJ2-3, with D maybe TRBD1 (5 bases). This CDR3 is 16 amino acids long. V lost 5 bases and J 6 bases, leaving 21 bases between the germline ends. Looked up from germline, CDR1 is SGHVS and CDR2 is FQNEAQ. The covered CDR3 bases are TGTGCCAGCAGCCTCAGGGAAACGTTTATTAGGGATACG. Its translation is CASSLRETFIRDT. The whole CDR3 region reads CASSLRETFIRDTQYF.

This CDR3 is CARSLAEGPEAFF. The sequenced CDR3 bases are TGTGCCAGAAGCTTGGCGGAGGGGCCTGAA. The rearrangement uses TRBV5-3 and TRBJ1-1; a weak D match, TRBD1 (5 bases). The sequenced fragment ends 3 residues before the CDR3 boundary, so the rest is inferred from the germline J gene. TRBV5-3 is labeled an ORF, and its function is uncertain. The CDR3 loop spans 13 amino acids. V lost 0 bases and J 6 bases, leaving 9 bases between the germline ends.

Notes on this clone: The read falls 3 residues short of the CDR3 end, and the missing part is taken from the germline J gene. The chain combines TRBV2 with TRBJ1-2, with D maybe TRBD1 (6 bases). The CDR3 sequence is 15 residues long. V lost 5 bases, J lost 0 bases, and 13 bases lay in between. CDR1 SNHLY and CDR2 FYNNEI come from the germline V gene. CDR3 DNA, as far as it was read: TGTGCCAGCAGTACTCAGGGGACGGCTAACTATGGC. Translated, it gives CASSTQGTANYG. In full, the CDR3 reads CASSTQGTANYGYTF.

Regarding this clone: The missing CDR3 end, 3 residues past where the read stops, is filled in from the germline J gene. This sequence joins TRBV18 and TRBJ2-7, with D possibly being TRBD2 (5 bases). V lost 3 bases and J lost 2, with 17 bases in between. The CDR3 consists of 16 residues. Per the germline V gene, CDR1 is KGHSH and CDR2 is LQKENI. The CDR3 DNA, read in part, is TGTGCCAGCTCACCCATTCAATCGGGGAGAGCCTACGAG. It encodes CASSPIQSGRAYE. The whole CDR3 sequence reads CASSPIQSGRAYEQYF.

Worth noting for this clone: The CDR3 extends 3 residues past the end of the read, so its final part is completed from the germline J gene. This chain joins TRBV10-2 and TRBJ2-3, with 8 bases that match TRBD2. The CDR3 runs to 15 residues. After removal of 6 bases from V and 7 bases from J, the junction contained 12 bases not matched to a gene. The germline CDR1 and CDR2 sequences are WSHSY and SAAADI. The covered CDR3 bases are TGCGCCAGCAGCTCGAGCGGGAGCTCAGGACATACG. Translated: CASSSSGSSGHT. The complete CDR3 protein is CASSSSGSSGHTQYF.

Regarding this clone: The read gets to within 3 residues of the CDR3 end, and the germline J gene fills in the rest. V is TRBV30 and J is TRBJ1-6, with D unclear. Looked up from germline, CDR1 is GTSNPN and CDR2 is SVGIG (reference sequence). V was clipped by 1 base and J by 6 bases, with 22 bases between them. This CDR3 spans 18 amino acids. The CDR3 region is CAWSEGLAYLLSNSPLHF. The sequenced CDR3 bases are TGTGCCTGGAGTGAGGGCCTTGCTTACTTACTGAGTAATTCACCC.

Comments on this clone: The read falls 3 residues short of the CDR3 end, and the missing part is taken from the germline J gene. The chain uses TRBV19 and TRBJ1-5; D remains ambiguous. The germline gives CDR1 LNHDA, CDR2 SQIVND (reference sequence). There are 13 residues in the CDR3. V was trimmed by 7 bases and J by 1 base, leaving 8 bases between them. CDR3 protein: CASIGLSNQPQHF. CDR3 DNA (partial): TGTGCCAGTATAGGACTGAGCAATCAGCCC. The complete variable domain, with remaining parts taken from reference TRBV19 and TRBJ1-5, reads DGGITQSPKYLFRKEGQNVTLSCEQNLNHDAMYWYRQDPGQGLRLIYYSQIVNDFQKGDIAEGYSVSREKKESFPLTVTSAQKNPTAFYLCASIGLSNQPQHFGDGTRLSIL.

Comment on this clone: The sequence runs out 3 residues before the end of the CDR3; the remainder is reconstructed from the germline J gene. This rearrangement joins TRBV20-1 to TRBJ2-2, with unresolved D. Germline V gene data show CDR1 as DFQATT and CDR2 as SNEGSKA (reference sequence). Trimming shortened V by 4 bases and J by 4 bases, and 10 bases separated the two germline ends. This CDR3 has 13 residues. The CDR3 DNA, read in part, is TGCAGTGCTACCGCCCCGGGCACCGGGGAG. This translates into CSATAPGTGE. The entire CDR3 sequence reads CSATAPGTGELFF.

As regards this clone: The CDR3 extends 3 residues past the end of the read, so its final part is completed from the germline J gene. The V and J genes are TRBV6-2 or TRBV6-3 and TRBJ2-7, with 9 bases matching TRBD2. Germline trimming cut 6 bases from V and 2 bases from J; bases unmatched to any gene: 8. Germline V gene data show CDR1 as MNHEY and CDR2 as SVGEGT. The CDR3 runs to 15 residues. CDR3 amino acids: CASSDPGTSTYEQYF. CDR3 bases read: TGTGCCAGCAGCGACCCCGGGACTAGCACCTACGAG.

With respect to this clone: The read ends 3 residues early relative to the CDR3; the germline J gene fills the gap. V is TRBV7-9 and J is TRBJ2-7; 9 nucleotides line up with TRBD1. Germline trimming cut 1 base from V and 4 bases from J; bases unmatched to any gene: 5. The CDR3 is 15 amino acids. Per germline, CDR1 SEHNR and CDR2 FQNEAQ (reference sequence). CDR3 DNA (partial): TGTGCCAGCAGCTTAGGCCGGGACAGGGTTTACGAG. The encoded protein is CASSLGRDRVYE. In full, the CDR3 is CASSLGRDRVYEQYF.

The CDR3 loop reads CASSTGINYGYTF. The CDR3 bases that were read are TGTGCCAGCTCTACAGGGATAAACTATGGC. The rearrangement uses TRBV2 and TRBJ1-2, with D perhaps matching TRBD1 (6 bases). The missing CDR3 end, 3 residues past where the read stops, is filled in from the germline J gene. Germline V CDR1 and CDR2: SNHLY, FYNNEI. Deletions cut 8 bases from V and 2 bases from J, with 12 bases between. The CDR3 loop spans 13 amino acids.

As regards this clone: Coverage ceases 3 residues before the CDR3 finishes, and the germline J gene fills in the end. The V gene is TRBV2, the J gene TRBJ2-5; 9 bases agree with TRBD2. Germline V gene data show CDR1 as SNHLY and CDR2 as FYNNEI. This CDR3 comprises 16 residues. With 5 bases clipped from V and 1 base from J, the junction kept 8 bases outside the gene matches. The CDR3 protein is CASSRLAGVGQETQYF. The part of the CDR3 DNA that was read is TGTGCCAGCAGTCGATTAGCGGGGGTAGGCCAAGAGACC.

Comment on this clone: Read data end 3 residues before the CDR3 end; the end is taken from the germline J gene. The chain couples TRBV29-1 to TRBJ2-5, with 8 bases lining up with TRBD1. The CDR3 runs to 14 residues. The germline V gene encodes CDR1 SQVTM and CDR2 ANQGSEA. After removal of 1 base from V and 5 bases from J, the junction contained 6 bases not matched to a gene. CDR3 region: CSVEGAGGGETQYF. CDR3 DNA (partial): TGCAGCGTTGAAGGGGCAGGGGGCGGGGAGACC.